This T cell receptor (beta chain) was found in a study of blood T cell repertoires in COVID-19. Assay: immunoSEQ multiplex PCR; the TCRdb copy retains only in-frame clones and omits some. This repertoire shows 250,000 to 300,000 clones, 83% found once; its top ten account for 4.6%. V gave up 6 bases and J gave up 4 bases; unmatched junction bases: 6. From germline, CDR1 is LGHNT and CDR2 FRNRAP. The CDR3 covers 14 residues. This clone was seen only a few times. The source material was peripheral blood. The genes are TRBV12-5 and TRBJ2-7; 10 nucleotides match TRBD1. The TCR originated in a man aged 60-69 years who had recovered from COVID-19. CDR3 residues: CASGPGQGGYEQYF. Written as DNA, the CDR3 is TGTGCTAGTGGCCCTGGACAGGGGGGGTACGAGCAGTACTTC.